Presented here are 23 T cell receptor beta chains from one specimen sequenced in a study of T cells in Graves' hyperthyroidism and ophthalmopathy. TCR beta CDR3 sequences were amplified from RNA transcripts. Carried out on the TCR CDR3, a first-round RT-PCR used the HTBI primer set. Via MiXCR, TCRdb re-called the multiplex PCR reads, giving one row per CDR3 protein. The sample contains about 400,000 distinct CDR3 sequences, more than 14% of which appear only once. Sequences were obtained from blood. The receptors come from a woman aged 25-40 years with Graves' ophthalmopathy.

This clonotype was seen just once. V usage is TRBV7-9 and J usage is TRBJ1-5, with a tentative D call TRBD1 (6 bases). This CDR3 is built from 15 residues. Between the trimmed V and J ends, which lost 6 bases and 4 bases, there was a span of 16 bases. In germline, CDR1 is SEHNR, CDR2 FQNEAQ (reference sequence). The CDR3 protein is CASRPPGAGNQPQHF. The CDR3 DNA reads as TGTGCCAGCAGACCCCCAGGGGCGGGGAATCAGCCCCAGCATTTT.

The table lists this clonotype with many counts. The chain carries TRBV6-2 or TRBV6-3 and TRBJ1-1, with D perhaps TRBD1 (6 bases). The germline gives CDR1 MNHEY, CDR2 SVGEGT. The CDR3 totals 14 residues. V was trimmed by 2 bases and J by 2 bases, leaving 9 bases between them. In nucleotides, the CDR3 is TGTGCCAGCAGTTACCAGGACAGAAACACTGAAGCTTTCTTT. This gives the protein CASSYQDRNTEAFF.

CDR3: CASSLTGTPTEAFF. The CDR3 DNA reads TGTGCCAGCAGCTTAACGGGGACCCCGACTGAAGCTTTCTTT. J is TRBJ1-1 and V is TRBV7-3, with D tentatively TRBD1 (5 bases). The CDR3 loop spans 14 amino acids. The V end lost 0 bases, the J end lost 5 bases, and 10 bases lay between the germline ends. CDR1 SGHTA and CDR2 FQGTGA come from the germline V gene.

This clonotype was seen repeatedly, ten times or more. This sequence joins TRBV6-5 and TRBJ1-1, with D tentatively TRBD1 (6 bases). The V end was cut by 2 bases, the J end by 2 bases, with 9 bases between. There are 14 residues in the CDR3. Per germline, CDR1 MNHEY and CDR2 SVGAGI. The CDR3: CASSYGGINTEAFF. For the CDR3, the DNA is TGTGCCAGCAGTTACGGGGGCATAAACACTGAAGCTTTCTTT.

Many counts were recorded for this clonotype. The gene calls are TRBV7-2 and TRBJ2-7; perhaps TRBD1 as D (6 bases). There are 15 residues in the CDR3. V lost 0 bases and J 2 bases, leaving 11 bases between the germline ends. The V gene's germline CDR1 is SGHTA and CDR2 FQGNSA. CDR3 residues: CASSLARGMTYEQYF. DNA of the CDR3: TGTGCCAGCAGCTTAGCCAGGGGCATGACCTACGAGCAGTACTTC.

The rearrangement links TRBV6-2 or TRBV6-3 to TRBJ2-4, with 10 bases matching TRBD1. The length of the CDR3 is 15 residues. Germline trimming cut 6 bases from V and 4 bases from J; bases unmatched to any gene: 6. The germline CDR1 and CDR2 sequences are MNHEY and SVGEGT. The chain's CDR3 is CASRRQGAGKNIQYF. The CDR3 DNA is TGTGCCAGCAGGCGACAGGGGGCTGGAAAAAACATTCAGTACTTC.

V gene TRBV19 combines with J gene TRBJ2-7, with D unclear. CDR3 length: 14 amino acids. Trimming left V 6 bases short and J 0 bases short, with 12 bases between. Germline V lookup: CDR1 LNHDA, CDR2 SQIVND (reference sequence). CDR3 DNA sequence: TGTGCCAGTAGAATAAGCGCTCTCTCCTACGAGCAGTACTTC. This encodes CASRISALSYEQYF.

This clonotype was found many times. The chain recombines TRBV5-5 with TRBJ2-1; 10 bases are a match to TRBD2. With V trimmed by 4 bases and J by 3 bases, 7 bases remained unmatched. The length of the CDR3 is 16 residues. Germline lookup yields CDR1 SGHKS and CDR2 YYEKEE (reference sequence). CDR3 coding DNA: TGTGCCAGCAGCCGCACTAGCGGGGCGAACTACAATGAGCAGTTCTTC. Its protein product is CASSRTSGANYNEQFF.

This clonotype was seen ten or more times. V is TRBV6-1 and J is TRBJ2-3; 12 bases map to TRBD2. J gave up 3 bases and V 8 bases, and 3 bases lay outside the gene matches. Per germline, CDR1 MNHNS and CDR2 SASEGT. The CDR3 extends over 14 amino acids. The CDR3 spells CASVGLAGTDTQYF. For the CDR3, the DNA is TGTGCCAGCGTAGGACTAGCGGGGACAGATACGCAGTATTTT.

There are many counts of this clonotype. The V and J genes are TRBV3-1 and TRBJ1-3, with D hard to call. V was trimmed by 0 bases and J by 1 base, leaving 7 bases between them. Germline V CDR1 and CDR2: LGHDT, YNNKEL (reference sequence). CDR3 size: 15 residues. The CDR3 coding sequence is TGTGCCAGCAGCCAAGAGTCCACGTCTGGAAACACCATATATTTT. It is translated as CASSQESTSGNTIYF.

The table lists this clonotype with many counts. V gene TRBV3-1 combines with J gene TRBJ1-4; TRBD1 might be the D (6 bases). Germline CDR1 reads LGHDT; CDR2 reads YNNKEL (reference sequence). CDR3 size: 16 residues. V was trimmed by 1 base and J by 6 bases, leaving 15 bases between them. The CDR3 region is CASSQVFRGQDEKLFF. DNA for the CDR3: TGTGCCAGCAGCCAAGTATTCCGGGGGCAGGATGAAAAACTGTTTTTT.

V gene TRBV5-6 combines with J gene TRBJ1-4; D might be TRBD1 (5 bases). CDR1 and CDR2 (germline): SGHDT, YYEEEE. The length of the CDR3 is 14 residues. V was clipped by 4 bases and J by 7 bases, with 14 bases between them. The CDR3 bases are TGTGCCAGCAGCCTAGGACCGGGGCGTGAAAAACTGTTTTTT. Translation: CASSLGPGREKLFF.

In its sample, this clonotype was seen many times. CDR3 loop: CASSQGGTVGANVLTF. CDR3 sequence (DNA): TGTGCCAGCAGCCAAGGGGGTACAGTCGGGGCCAACGTCCTGACTTTC. V gene TRBV3-1 combines with J gene TRBJ2-6, with D unresolved. CDR3 length: 16 residues. V was trimmed by 1 base and J by 4 bases, leaving 11 bases between them. The germline CDR1 and CDR2 sequences are LGHDT and YNNKEL (reference sequence).

This clonotype was detected many times. This sequence joins TRBV28 and TRBJ1-5; 8 nucleotides match TRBD1. Unmatched junction bases numbered 5, after V lost 6 bases and J lost 4 bases. The CDR3 covers 14 residues. Germline V gene lookup returns CDR1 MDHEN and CDR2 SYDVKM. The CDR3 region is CASRPGQENQPQHF. The CDR3, as DNA: TGTGCCAGCAGACCGGGACAGGAGAATCAGCCCCAGCATTTT.

This clonotype was seen at least ten times. The chain carries TRBV10-3 and TRBJ1-3; D uncertain. The CDR3 contains 14 residues. V was trimmed by 2 bases and J by 0 bases, leaving 5 bases between them. Germline V gene sequence: CDR1 ENHRY, CDR2 SYGVKD. The CDR3 sequence: CAISEASSGNTIYF. CDR3 DNA: TGTGCCATCAGTGAGGCCAGCTCTGGAAACACCATATATTTT.

The rearrangement joins TRBV6-5 to TRBJ2-1; D is unresolved. The V gene's germline CDR1 is MNHEY and CDR2 SVGAGI. Trimming left V 0 bases short and J 3 bases short, with 6 bases between. The CDR3 contains 14 residues. Here the CDR3 DNA reads TGTGCCAGCAGTTACTCGAGTTTCTACAATGAGCAGTTCTTC. It specifies CASSYSSFYNEQFF.

This clonotype was recorded many times. The gene calls are TRBV28 and TRBJ2-7, with 9 bases that match TRBD1. Germline CDR1 MDHEN, CDR2 SYDVKM. The CDR3 is 14 residues long. V lost 5 bases, J lost 0 bases, and 2 bases stayed unmatched. This chain's CDR3 is CASSRTGASYEQYF. CDR3 bases: TGTGCCAGCAGTAGGACAGGGGCCTCCTACGAGCAGTACTTC. Full variable domain (remainder filled in from reference TRBV28 and TRBJ2-7): DVKVTQSSRYLVKRTGEKVFLECVQDMDHENMFWYRQDPGLGLRLIYFSYDVKMKEKGDIPEGYSVSREKKERFSLILESASTNQTSMYLCASSRTGASYEQYFGPGTRLTVT.

In this sample, this clonotype turned up many times. This sequence joins TRBV6-5 and TRBJ1-1, with a tentative D call TRBD1 (6 bases). Trimming left V 2 bases short and J 6 bases short, with 16 bases between. CDR3 size: 15 residues. Germline V gene data show CDR1 as MNHEY and CDR2 as SVGAGI. CDR3 nucleotides: TGTGCCAGCAGTTACAGTCGGGGGCGCGAGTCTGAAGCTTTCTTT. Translated: CASSYSRGRESEAFF.

The gene calls are TRBV6-9 and TRBJ2-3, with 13 bases aligning to TRBD2. This CDR3 spans 17 amino acids. Losses at the gene ends were 6 bases for V and 1 base for J; bases not matched to a gene: 7. CDR1 MNHGY and CDR2 SVAAGI come from the germline V gene. Here the CDR3 DNA reads TGTGCCAGCAGCTTAACTAGCGGGGGGGGAGGCACAGATACGCAGTATTTT. It translates to CASSLTSGGGGTDTQYF.

This clonotype was counted only a few times. A much bigger clone sits one base away, suggesting this may be a read error. The V and J genes are TRBV20-1 and TRBJ1-4, with D unresolved. Germline V lookup: CDR1 DFQATT, CDR2 SNEGSKA (reference sequence). The CDR3 loop spans 15 amino acids. For the CDR3, the DNA is TGCAGTACTAGAGACGTTACAGACGGGTGGGAAAAACTGTTTTTT. It is translated as CSTRDVTDGWEKLFF.

This clonotype was seen many times. The V and J genes are TRBV6-1 and TRBJ1-2, with 10 bases lining up with TRBD1. The CDR3 length is 13 residues. V trimming: 6 bases; J trimming: 9 bases; junction bases outside the gene matches: 7. Per the germline V gene, CDR1 is MNHNS and CDR2 is SASEGT. The CDR3 DNA is TGTGCCAGCAGAACGACAGGGGGCGAGAGCTACACCTTC. Its protein is CASRTTGGESYTF.

This clonotype has a handful of counts. The V gene is TRBV30, the J gene TRBJ2-1; the match to TRBD2 covers 7 bases. V lost 1 base and J lost 8; bases outside the gene matches: 20. CDR3 length: 18 residues. CDR1 and CDR2 (germline): GTSNPN, SVGIG (reference sequence). CDR3 in DNA: TGTGCCTGGAGTGACGTAGCGGGTTTAGCTTCCTTTGGGGATGAGCAGTTCTTC. This sequence encodes CAWSDVAGLASFGDEQFF. Based on the CDR3 plus reference TRBV30 and TRBJ2-1, the full variable domain is SQTIHQWPATLVQPVGSPLSLECTVEGTSNPNLYWYRQAAGRGLQLLFYSVGIGQISSEVPQNLSASRPQDRQFILSSKKLLLSDSGFYLCAWSDVAGLASFGDEQFFGPGTRLTVL.

V is TRBV2 and J is TRBJ1-2; a weak D match, TRBD1 (6 bases). V shed 8 bases and J shed 4 bases, with 20 bases lying between them. CDR3 length: 15 amino acids. The germline CDR1 and CDR2 sequences are SNHLY and FYNNEI. The CDR3 spells CASSAGRGAGYGYTF. DNA for the CDR3: TGTGCCAGCTCCGCCGGGCGGGGGGCCGGCTATGGCTACACCTTC.